This T cell receptor (beta chain) stems from a study of CDR3 diversity in severe acne. MiXCR, run by TCRdb on the PCR reads, gives a single entry per CDR3 protein. This table has about 86,000 distinct CDR3 sequences, under 60% appearing once. The CDR3 length is 15 residues. In germline, CDR1 is LGHNA, CDR2 YSLEER. A note on this clonotype: A much bigger clone sits one base away, suggesting this may be a read error.

The genes are TRBV4-3 and TRBJ1-1; D remains ambiguous. The material sequenced was blood. The clonotype was recovered from a male donor in good health, without acne. CDR3 DNA sequence: TGCGTCAGCAGCCAAGATACCACCCATGTCACTGAAGCTTTCTTT. Its translation is CVSSQDTTHVTEAFF.